This TCR beta chain was recovered during a study of T cells in Graves' hyperthyroidism and ophthalmopathy. Amplification yielded TCR beta CDR3 regions, with RNA transcripts as the source. The primer set for the first-round RT-PCR of the TCR CDR3 was HTBI. TCRdb called the multiplex PCR reads again in MiXCR, with one record for every CDR3 protein. The repertoire holds hundreds of thousands of distinct CDR3 sequences, 38% seen once, with approximately 8.7% in the top ten. This receptor was obtained from a man younger than 35 with Graves' hyperthyroidism. Sequenced input: blood.

CDR3 sequence: CASSLVENEQFF. DNA for the CDR3: TGTGCCAGCAGCTTAGTGGAGAATGAGCAGTTCTTC. The chain uses TRBV7-9 and TRBJ2-5; D ambiguous. The J call may be incorrect, as the DNA end agrees better with TRBJ2-1. This CDR3 comprises 12 residues. Germline-derived CDR1 and CDR2 are SEHNR and FQNEAQ (reference sequence).